The 11 T cell receptor beta chains presented below share a single source sample, sequenced in a study of identical twins (dated by TCRdb to the mid-2010s). The library was made by 5' RACE. TCRdb names Illumina HiSeq 2000 as the instrument used. TCRdb cleaned the public reads at Q25 with fastp, built clones with MiXCR and kept in-frame beta chains. A single entry per CDR3 protein holds the most common genes and DNA from its merged rows. The sample contains about 920,000 distinct CDR3 sequences, about 12% of them found a single time. Around 1.5% of the sample comes from the top ten. The same sample was also used in a study of yellow fever vaccine responses in identical twins.

The source material was PBMCs. These receptor sequences come from a woman in her late teens or twenties in good health.

This clonotype was counted ten times or more. The chain uses TRBV5-1 and TRBJ2-7, with 11 bases that match TRBD2. This CDR3 contains 17 residues. Germline V gives CDR1 SGHRS, CDR2 YFSETQ. J was trimmed by 2 bases and V by 0 bases; bases with no gene match: 7. CDR3 coding DNA: TGCGCCAGCAGCTTGGCCACTAGCGGGAGCCCCACCTACGAGCAGTACTTC. Translated, it gives CASSLATSGSPTYEQYF.

This clonotype was seen a few times. The genes are TRBV15 and TRBJ2-5; D not certain. Germline-derived CDR1 and CDR2 are LNHNV and YYDKDF (reference sequence). This CDR3 comprises 14 residues. V was cut by 4 bases and J by 1 base, with 10 bases left in between. CDR3 DNA sequence: TGTGCCACCAGCATGGCGCCCAGCCAAGAGACCCAGTACTTC. It yields the protein CATSMAPSQETQYF.

This clonotype was seen more than once but under ten times. The chain has TRBV10-3 and TRBJ2-1; 7 bases map to TRBD1. The CDR3 loop spans 14 amino acids. The junction had 9 bases not matched to a gene; V was cut back by 11 bases and J by 2 bases. Germline CDR1 reads ENHRY; CDR2 reads SYGVKD. The CDR3 DNA follows: TGTGCCGCCGCCGACAGGGCCCCCTACAATGAGCAGTTCTTC. It yields the protein CAAADRAPYNEQFF.

This clonotype has more than one count but fewer than ten. V and J are TRBV12-3 or TRBV12-4 and TRBJ2-5; D is undetermined. The length of the CDR3 is 16 residues. The V end lost 2 bases, the J end lost 4 bases, and 17 bases lay between the germline ends. CDR3 residues: CASSLFWADWGETQYF. In nucleotides, the CDR3 is TGTGCCAGCAGTTTATTCTGGGCCGACTGGGGAGAGACCCAGTACTTC.

In its sample, this clonotype was seen a few times. The V call is TRBV15, the J call TRBJ2-1, with D tentatively TRBD2 (6 bases). V was clipped by 0 bases and J by 4 bases, with 19 bases between them. The germline V gene encodes CDR1 LNHNV and CDR2 YYDKDF (reference sequence). This CDR3 region has 18 residues. CDR3 amino acids: CATSRDRLEIREYNEQFF. The CDR3 region has the DNA TGTGCCACCAGCAGAGATAGGTTAGAAATACGGGAGTACAATGAGCAGTTCTTC.

The V and J genes are TRBV6-1 and TRBJ1-6; a possible D gene is TRBD1 (5 bases). Between the trimmed V and J ends, which lost 11 bases and 0 bases, there was a span of 20 bases. The CDR3 covers 17 residues. Germline CDR1 and CDR2: MNHNS and SASEGT. The DNA for the CDR3 is TGTGCCGCTGCGGGGCACCCACTAAGCTCCTATAATTCACCCCTCCACTTT. As protein: CAAAGHPLSSYNSPLHF.

This clonotype has just a few counts. The chain links TRBV20-1 to TRBJ2-5, with 8 bases fitting TRBD2. Looked up from germline, CDR1 is DFQATT and CDR2 is SNEGSKA (reference sequence). The CDR3 runs 16 residues. V was clipped by 5 bases and J by 5 bases; unmatched bases: 16. CDR3 region: CSAPPALGRGGETQYF. CDR3 DNA: TGCAGTGCTCCTCCGGCCCTGGGGCGCGGGGGGGAGACCCAGTACTTC.

The rearrangement joins TRBV28 to TRBJ2-5; D is possibly TRBD1 (5 bases). The germline gives CDR1 MDHEN, CDR2 SYDVKM. The CDR3 is 16 residues long. The V end was cut by 5 bases, the J end by 5 bases, with 21 bases between. CDR3 sequence reads: CASSPSPLRGMETQYF. The CDR3 DNA reads TGTGCCAGCAGTCCGAGTCCGCTAAGGGGTATGGAGACCCAGTACTTC.

This clonotype was picked up many times. The chain combines TRBV15 with TRBJ2-7; D possibly corresponds to TRBD1 (6 bases). Trimming removed 1 base at V and 5 bases at J, with 12 bases between. The CDR3 loop spans 14 amino acids. Germline V gene data show CDR1 as LNHNV and CDR2 as YYDKDF (reference sequence). The CDR3 coding sequence is TGTGCCACCAGCAGAGTTGGGGGCCCCCACGAGCAGTACTTC. This translates into CATSRVGGPHEQYF.

This clonotype was seen only a few times. Relative to the germline gene, one junction end is altered; a read error may explain this. The CDR3 loop reads CASSLAGGAYKNIQYF. The CDR3 bases are TGTGCCAGCAGCCTAGCGGGGGGAGCCTACAAAAACATTCAGTACTTC. The chain carries TRBV7-2 and TRBJ2-4; 11 nucleotides match TRBD2. This CDR3 is built from 16 residues. Germline CDR1 is SGHTA and CDR2 is FQGNSA. Full variable domain (outside the CDR3, taken from reference TRBV7-2 and TRBJ2-4): GAGVSQSPSNKVTEKGKDVELRCDPISGHTALYWYRQSLGQGLEFLIYFQGNSAPDKSGLPSDRFSAERTGGSVSTLTIQRTQQEDSAVYLCASSLAGGAYKNIQYFGAGTRLSVL.

Ten or more counts support this clonotype. The CDR3 is CASRTSGSLGSYNEQFF. CDR3 nucleotide sequence: TGTGCCAGCAGGACTAGCGGGAGTCTCGGGTCCTACAATGAGCAGTTCTTC. V is TRBV2 and J is TRBJ2-1; 12 positions match TRBD2. This CDR3 contains 17 residues. J lost 1 base, V lost 6 bases, and 7 bases had no gene match. Germline loops: CDR1 SNHLY, CDR2 FYNNEI.